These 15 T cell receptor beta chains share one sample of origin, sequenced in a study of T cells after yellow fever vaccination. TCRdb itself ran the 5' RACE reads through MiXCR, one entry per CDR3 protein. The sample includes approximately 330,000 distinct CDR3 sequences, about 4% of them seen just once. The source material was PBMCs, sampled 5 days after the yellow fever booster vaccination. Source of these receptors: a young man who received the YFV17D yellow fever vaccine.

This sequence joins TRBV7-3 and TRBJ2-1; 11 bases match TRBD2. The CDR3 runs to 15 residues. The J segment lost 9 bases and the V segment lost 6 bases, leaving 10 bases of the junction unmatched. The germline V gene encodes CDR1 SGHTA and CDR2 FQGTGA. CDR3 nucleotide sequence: TGTGCCAGCAGTTCCGGGACTAGCGGCCGGAGTGAGCAGTTCTTC. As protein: CASSSGTSGRSEQFF.

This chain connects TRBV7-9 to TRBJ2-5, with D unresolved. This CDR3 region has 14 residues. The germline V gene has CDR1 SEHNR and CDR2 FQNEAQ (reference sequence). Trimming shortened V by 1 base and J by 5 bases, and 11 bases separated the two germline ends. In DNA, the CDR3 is TGTGCCAGCAGCTTAGAGTACCCGGCGGAGACCCAGTACTTC. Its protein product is CASSLEYPAETQYF. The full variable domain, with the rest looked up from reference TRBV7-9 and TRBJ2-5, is DTGVSQNPRHKITKRGQNVTFRCDPISEHNRLYWYRQTLGQGPEFLTYFQNEAQLEKSRLLSDRFSAERPKGSFSTLEIQRTEQGDSAMYLCASSLEYPAETQYFGPGTRLLVL.

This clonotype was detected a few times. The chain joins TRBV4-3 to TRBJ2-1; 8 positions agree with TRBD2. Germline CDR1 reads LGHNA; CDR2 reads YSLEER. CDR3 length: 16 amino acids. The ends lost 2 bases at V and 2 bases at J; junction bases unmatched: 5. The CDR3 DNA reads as TGCGCCAGCAGCCAACTCTGGCGGGGGGCCTACAATGAGCAGTTCTTC. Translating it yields CASSQLWRGAYNEQFF.

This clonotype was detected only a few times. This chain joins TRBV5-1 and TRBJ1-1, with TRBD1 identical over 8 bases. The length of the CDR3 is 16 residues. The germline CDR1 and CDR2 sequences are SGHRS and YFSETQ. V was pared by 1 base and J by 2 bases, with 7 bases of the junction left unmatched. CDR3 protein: CASSLSATGVNTEAFF. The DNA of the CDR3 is TGCGCCAGCAGCTTGTCAGCGACAGGGGTCAACACTGAAGCTTTCTTT.

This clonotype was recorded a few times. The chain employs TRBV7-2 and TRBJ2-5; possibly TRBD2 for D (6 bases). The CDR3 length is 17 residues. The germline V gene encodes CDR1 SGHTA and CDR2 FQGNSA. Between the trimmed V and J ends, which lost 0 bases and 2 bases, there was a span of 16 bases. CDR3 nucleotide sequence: TGTGCCAGCAGCTTAGCGCGGGCTAGCGCTGGGCAAGAGACCCAGTACTTC. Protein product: CASSLARASAGQETQYF.

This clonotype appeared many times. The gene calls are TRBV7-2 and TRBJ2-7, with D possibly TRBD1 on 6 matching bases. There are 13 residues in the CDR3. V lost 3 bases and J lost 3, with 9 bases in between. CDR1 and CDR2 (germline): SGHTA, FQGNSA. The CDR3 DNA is TGTGCCAGCAGCTTCCCAGGGGTCTACGAGCAGTACTTC. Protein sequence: CASSFPGVYEQYF.

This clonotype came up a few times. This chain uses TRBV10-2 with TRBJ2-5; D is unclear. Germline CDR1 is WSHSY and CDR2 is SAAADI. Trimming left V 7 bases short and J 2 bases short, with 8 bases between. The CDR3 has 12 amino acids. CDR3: CASTPGQETQYF. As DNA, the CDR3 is TGCGCCAGCACTCCAGGACAAGAGACCCAGTACTTC.

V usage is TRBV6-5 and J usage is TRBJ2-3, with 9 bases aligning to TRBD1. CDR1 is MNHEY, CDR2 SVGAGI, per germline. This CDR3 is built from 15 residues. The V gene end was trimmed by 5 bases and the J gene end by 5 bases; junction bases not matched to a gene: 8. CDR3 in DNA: TGTGCCAGCAGTGATACAGGGGGCGCAGGAGATACGCAGTATTTT. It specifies CASSDTGGAGDTQYF.

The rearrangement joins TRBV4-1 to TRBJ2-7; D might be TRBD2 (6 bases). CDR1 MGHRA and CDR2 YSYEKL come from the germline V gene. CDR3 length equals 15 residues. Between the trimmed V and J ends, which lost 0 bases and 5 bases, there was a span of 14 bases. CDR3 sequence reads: CASSQEASAGHEQYV. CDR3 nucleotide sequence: TGCGCCAGCAGCCAAGAAGCTAGCGCAGGCCACGAGCAGTACGTC.

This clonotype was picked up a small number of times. The chain's CDR3 is CASSPPGRGAHEQFF. In DNA, the CDR3 is TGTGCCAGCAGCCCCCCGGGGCGGGGGGCCCATGAGCAGTTCTTC. The chain links TRBV13 to TRBJ2-1, with TRBD2 matching over 8 bases. This CDR3 has 15 amino acids. The trim removed 5 bases at V and 8 bases at J, leaving 11 bases unmatched. Looked up from germline, CDR1 is PRHDT and CDR2 is FYEKMQ (reference sequence).

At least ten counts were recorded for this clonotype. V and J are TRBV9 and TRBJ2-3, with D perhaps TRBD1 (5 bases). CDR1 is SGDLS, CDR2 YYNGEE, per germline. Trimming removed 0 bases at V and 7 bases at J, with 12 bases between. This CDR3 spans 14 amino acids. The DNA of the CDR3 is TGTGCCAGCAGCGTAGAGGGGATGGCTAATACGCAGTATTTT. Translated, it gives CASSVEGMANTQYF. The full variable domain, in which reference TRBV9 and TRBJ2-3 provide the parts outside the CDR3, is DSGVTQTPKHLITATGQRVTLRCSPRSGDLSVYWYQQSLDQGLQFLIQYYNGEERAKGNILERFSAQQFPDLHSELNLSSLELGDSALYFCASSVEGMANTQYFGPGTRLTVL.

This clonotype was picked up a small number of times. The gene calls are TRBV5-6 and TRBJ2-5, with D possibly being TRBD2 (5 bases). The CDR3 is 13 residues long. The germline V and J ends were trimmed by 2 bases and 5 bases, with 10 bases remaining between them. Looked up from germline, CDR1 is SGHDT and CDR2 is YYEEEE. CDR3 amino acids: CASSFQSGETQYF. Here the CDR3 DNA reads TGTGCCAGCAGCTTCCAATCGGGGGAGACCCAGTACTTC.

Here the CDR3 DNA reads TGTGCCAGCAGCTCGCAGGTGGGACCAGCTTTCTTT. This translates into CASSSQVGPAFF. The genes are TRBV5-6 and TRBJ1-1; tentatively, D is TRBD1 (5 bases). The CDR3 is 12 amino acids. Germline-derived CDR1 and CDR2 are SGHDT and YYEEEE. V lost 3 bases and J lost 10, with 13 bases in between.

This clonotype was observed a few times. CDR3: CASSYSDRPQGGYTF. The CDR3, as DNA: TGTGCCAGCAGTTACTCGGACAGACCCCAAGGGGGCTACACCTTC. The V call is TRBV6-5, the J call TRBJ1-2; perhaps TRBD1 as D (6 bases). The CDR3 totals 15 residues. Trimming pared 0 bases from V and 8 bases from J, leaving 16 bases between. Germline CDR1 MNHEY, CDR2 SVGAGI.

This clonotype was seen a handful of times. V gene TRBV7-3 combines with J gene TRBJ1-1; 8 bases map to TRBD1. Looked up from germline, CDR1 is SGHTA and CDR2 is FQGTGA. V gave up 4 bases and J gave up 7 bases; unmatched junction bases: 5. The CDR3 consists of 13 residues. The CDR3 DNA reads TGTGCCAGCAGCTGGAGCGGGACAGGTGAAGCTTTCTTT. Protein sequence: CASSWSGTGEAFF.